This T cell receptor (beta chain) was documented in a study of Graves' ophthalmopathy and Graves' hyperthyroidism. Study information: There was a collection of peripheral blood at initial diagnosis, before any treatment.

A diagnosis was made from clinical symptoms together with serum thyroxine, TRAb, thyroid ultrasound and orbital computed tomography. General observations from the study: Most expanded clonotypes in thyroid above 0.001 frequency also showed up in blood.

A word on this clonotype: Antigen specificity is unknown.

The CDR3 loop spans 12 amino acids. The V end was cut by 5 bases, the J end by 5 bases, with 9 bases between. The germline V gene encodes CDR1 SGHTA and CDR2 FQGNSA. TCR beta CDR3 amplification used RNA transcripts. HTBI primers were employed in first-round RT-PCR, then a second-round multiplex PCR followed. TCRdb redid the calling of the multiplex PCR reads with MiXCR, one entry per CDR3 protein. Of approximately 150,000 distinct CDR3 sequences in the sample, around 40% were seen once. The sequenced material came from peripheral blood. The rearrangement links TRBV7-2 to TRBJ2-5, with D tentatively TRBD1 (5 bases). The receptor was derived from a man younger than 40 with Graves' ophthalmopathy. The CDR3 is CASSKGRETQYF. The CDR3 region has the DNA TGTGCCAGCAGCAAGGGGCGGGAGACCCAGTACTTC.